These 12 T cell receptor beta chains were all obtained from the same sample, sequenced in a study of vaccination and CD4 T cells after COVID-19. No antigen has been identified for these receptors. Sequenced with the Oncomine TCR Beta short-read assay was DNA taken from cultured CD4+ T cells. MiXCR, run by TCRdb on the PCR reads, gives a single entry per CDR3 protein. Of approximately 18,000 distinct CDR3 sequences in the sample, around 58% were seen once. As for treatment: roughly 11-day PBMC culture with coronavirus spike peptide pools or control peptides (ViraFEST assay). The sample taken for sequencing was CD4+ T cells from blood, cultured in vitro. The source is a human donor who had recovered from COVID-19.

This clonotype turned up a few times. A junction boundary mismatches the germline segment, possibly from a read error. The V call is TRBV30, the J call TRBJ2-7, with D perhaps TRBD1 (5 bases). The CDR3 runs 13 residues. Per germline, CDR1 GTSNPN and CDR2 SVGIG (reference sequence). CDR3 sequence reads: CAWSNSRSRLRDF. CDR3 in DNA: TGTGCCTGGAGTAATAGCCGTTCCCGTCTCAGGGACTTC.

The rearrangement joins TRBV20-1 to TRBJ1-2; TRBD1 might be the D (5 bases). The CDR3 is 13 residues long. The germline CDR1 and CDR2 sequences are DFQATT and SNEGSKA (reference sequence). For the CDR3, the DNA is TGCAGCGCCTCGGGGGGAGCTAACTATGGCTACACCTTC. It yields the protein CSASGGANYGYTF.

The CDR3 bases are TGCGCCAGCGGGGCGGGAGAACGAGATACGCAGTATTTT. The encoded protein is CASGAGERDTQYF. The V call is TRBV10-2, the J call TRBJ2-3, with 7 bases matching TRBD2. The J segment lost 5 bases and the V segment lost 8 bases, leaving 7 bases of the junction unmatched. Germline CDR1 WSHSY, CDR2 SAAADI. The CDR3 runs 13 residues.

V usage is TRBV11-2 and J usage is TRBJ1-2; 7 nucleotides match TRBD1. V was pared by 2 bases and J by 5 bases, with 5 bases of the junction left unmatched. There are 14 residues in the CDR3. Germline assignment: CDR1 SGHAT and CDR2 FQNNGV. The DNA for the CDR3 is TGTGCCAGCAGCTTAAACAGGGGCGGTTATGGCTACACCTTC. It codes for CASSLNRGGYGYTF.

The chain recombines TRBV11-2 with TRBJ2-7, with D perhaps assigned TRBD1 or TRBD2 (6 bases each). Trimming removed 3 bases at V and 1 base at J, with 25 bases between. The length of the CDR3 is 19 residues. Germline V gene lookup returns CDR1 SGHAT and CDR2 FQNNGV. Written as DNA, the CDR3 is TGTGCCAGCAGCTTGGACGGGGGAGGTAGGACAGTGTTTTCCTACGAGCAGTACTTC. Its protein is CASSLDGGGRTVFSYEQYF.

The chain joins TRBV18 to TRBJ2-7; D call uncertain. CDR3 length: 11 amino acids. Germline CDR1 reads KGHSH; CDR2 reads LQKENI. V lost 6 bases to trimming and J lost 4 bases, with 7 bases between them. This chain's CDR3 is CASSQEYEQYF. CDR3 in DNA: TGTGCCAGCTCGCAGGAGTACGAGCAGTACTTC. The full variable domain, in which reference TRBV18 and TRBJ2-7 provide the parts outside the CDR3, is NAGVMQNPRHLVRRRGQEARLRCSPMKGHSHVYWYRQLPEEGLKFMVYLQKENIIDESGMPKERFSAEFPKEGPSILRIQQVVRGDSAAYFCASSQEYEQYFGPGTRLTVT.

The chain uses TRBV12-3 or TRBV12-4 and TRBJ2-1, with TRBD2 identical over 15 bases. The CDR3 extends over 17 amino acids. With 7 bases clipped from V and 6 bases from J, the junction kept 10 bases outside the gene matches. The CDR3 bases are TGTGCCAGCAACAAGGGACTAGCGGGAGGATGGAGCAATGAGCAGTTCTTC. This gives the protein CASNKGLAGGWSNEQFF.

The V call is TRBV27, the J call TRBJ2-3; D perhaps matches TRBD2 (7 bases). The germline V gene has CDR1 MNHEY and CDR2 SMNVEV (reference sequence). CDR3 size: 15 residues. The V end lost 6 bases, the J end lost 2 bases, and 15 bases lay between the germline ends. Here the CDR3 reads CASRTGRGATDTQYF. CDR3 sequence (DNA): TGTGCCAGCAGAACGGGCCGGGGGGCCACAGATACGCAGTATTTT.

The CDR3 loop reads CATSDRDRVKGYTF. Written as DNA, the CDR3 is TGTGCCACCAGTGATCGGGACAGGGTGAAAGGCTACACCTTC. The gene calls are TRBV24-1 and TRBJ1-2; 9 bases are a match to TRBD1. Germline V gene lookup returns CDR1 KGHDR and CDR2 SFDVKD. The length of the CDR3 is 14 residues. Trimming cost V 3 bases and J 8 bases; bases outside gene matches: 6.

The sample holds a few counts of this clonotype. At one end, the junction sequence differs from germline, possibly due to a read error. The chain combines TRBV20-1 with TRBJ1-2; D perhaps matches TRBD1 (5 bases). This CDR3 has 14 residues. Germline values: CDR1 DFQATT, CDR2 SNEGSKA (reference sequence). CDR3 in DNA: TGCAGTGCTAGAGGGGACGGCCACGTTTATGGCTACACTTTC. Protein product: CSARGDGHVYGYTF.

V is TRBV20-1 and J is TRBJ2-2, with TRBD2 identical over 14 bases. The CDR3 runs to 16 residues. Germline CDR1 DFQATT, CDR2 SNEGSKA (reference sequence). Unmatched junction bases numbered 5, after V lost 2 bases and J lost 6 bases. Here the CDR3 DNA reads TGCAGTGCTAGAATTACGGGACTAGCGGGAGCCGGGGAGCTGTTTTTT. Its protein product is CSARITGLAGAGELFF.

The chain uses TRBV6-1 and TRBJ2-3; TRBD2 matches at 7 bases. Trimming at V came to 8 bases and at J to 0 bases, leaving 8 bases not matched to a gene. The CDR3 runs to 15 residues. Germline CDR1 reads MNHNS; CDR2 reads SASEGT. The CDR3 reads CASPGLSLSTDTQYF. The CDR3 bases are TGTGCCAGCCCGGGACTATCTCTCAGCACAGATACGCAGTATTTT.